Sequencing of this TCR beta chain was carried out in a study of blood T cells in healthy people across ages. A second PCR of roughly 7 to 11 cycles used a sample-barcoded 5' primer and a J-beta primer mix. A template-switch adaptor with 12 random nucleotides tagged each cDNA molecule. Each CDR3 protein gets one entry after TCRdb re-called the 5' RACE reads with MiXCR. The sample holds about 780,000 distinct CDR3 sequences, about 47% seen once. This CDR3 is 13 amino acids long. V was shortened by 7 bases and J by 7 bases, with 17 bases between the two germline ends. Germline CDR1 is SQVTM and CDR2 is ANQGSEA.

The gene calls are TRBV29-1 and TRBJ2-1; D tentatively reads TRBD1 or TRBD2 (5 bases each). The sequence was collected from a man at least 80 years old in good health. The specimen sequenced was blood. CDR3 nucleotides: TGCAGCGCTCGACGGGGCCGAACTAATGAGCAGTTCTTC. As protein: CSARRGRTNEQFF.